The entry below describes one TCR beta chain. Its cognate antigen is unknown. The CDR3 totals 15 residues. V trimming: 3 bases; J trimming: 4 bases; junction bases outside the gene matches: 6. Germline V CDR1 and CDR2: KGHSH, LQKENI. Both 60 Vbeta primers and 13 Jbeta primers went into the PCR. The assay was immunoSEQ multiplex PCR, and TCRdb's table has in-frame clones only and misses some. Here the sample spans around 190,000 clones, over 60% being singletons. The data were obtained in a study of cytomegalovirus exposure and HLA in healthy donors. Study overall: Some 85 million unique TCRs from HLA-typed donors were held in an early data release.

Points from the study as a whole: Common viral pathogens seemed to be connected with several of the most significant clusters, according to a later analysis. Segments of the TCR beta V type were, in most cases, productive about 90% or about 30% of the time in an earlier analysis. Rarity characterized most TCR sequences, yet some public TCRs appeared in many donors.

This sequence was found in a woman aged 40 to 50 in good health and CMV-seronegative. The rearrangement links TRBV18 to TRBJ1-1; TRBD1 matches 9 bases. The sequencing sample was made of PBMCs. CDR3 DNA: TGTGCCAGCTCACCGCAAGGACAGGGGAGCACTGAAGCTTTCTTT. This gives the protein CASSPQGQGSTEAFF.